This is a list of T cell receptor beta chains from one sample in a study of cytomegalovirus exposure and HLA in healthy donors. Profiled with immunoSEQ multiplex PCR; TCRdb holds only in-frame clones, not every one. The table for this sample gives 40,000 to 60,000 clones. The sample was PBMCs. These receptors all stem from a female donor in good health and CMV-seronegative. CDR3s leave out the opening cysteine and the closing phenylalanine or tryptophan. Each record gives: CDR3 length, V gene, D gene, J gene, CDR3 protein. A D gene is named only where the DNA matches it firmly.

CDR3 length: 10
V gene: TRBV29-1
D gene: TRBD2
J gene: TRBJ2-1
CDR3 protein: SVVSGGAARF

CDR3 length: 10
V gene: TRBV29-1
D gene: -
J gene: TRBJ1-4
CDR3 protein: SDGKGDEKLF

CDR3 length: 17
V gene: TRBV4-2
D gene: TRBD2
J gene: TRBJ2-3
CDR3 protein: ASSPRQTSGGAGGNTQY

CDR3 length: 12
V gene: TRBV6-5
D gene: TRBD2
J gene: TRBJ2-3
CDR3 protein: ASSKLAGTDTQY

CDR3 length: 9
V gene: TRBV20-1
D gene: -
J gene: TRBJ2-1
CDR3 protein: SATFGNEQF

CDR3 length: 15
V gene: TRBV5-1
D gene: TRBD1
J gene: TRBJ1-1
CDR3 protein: ASSLGQGVPMNTEAF

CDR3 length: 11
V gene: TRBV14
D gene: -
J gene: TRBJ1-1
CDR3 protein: ASSWGGYTEAF

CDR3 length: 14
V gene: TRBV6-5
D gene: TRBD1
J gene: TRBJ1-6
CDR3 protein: ASSYDHQGGNSPLH

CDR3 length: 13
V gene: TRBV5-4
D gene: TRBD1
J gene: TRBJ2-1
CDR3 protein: ASSLDRGTYNEQF

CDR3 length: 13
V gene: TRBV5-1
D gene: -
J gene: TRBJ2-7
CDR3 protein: ASSADWTVTYEQY

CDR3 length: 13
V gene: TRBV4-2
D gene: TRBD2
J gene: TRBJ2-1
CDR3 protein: ASSPGLASYNEQF

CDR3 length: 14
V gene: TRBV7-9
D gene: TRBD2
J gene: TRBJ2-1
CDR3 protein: ASSLRASGSRNEQF

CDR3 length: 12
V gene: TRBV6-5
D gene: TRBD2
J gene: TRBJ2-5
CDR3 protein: ASSPGLAQETQY

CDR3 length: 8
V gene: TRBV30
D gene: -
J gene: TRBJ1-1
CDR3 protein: AGWGLGAF

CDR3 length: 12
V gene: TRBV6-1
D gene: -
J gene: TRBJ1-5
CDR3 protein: ASSPGIHNQPQH

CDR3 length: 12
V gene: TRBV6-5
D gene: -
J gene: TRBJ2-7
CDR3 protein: ASSYSTGTYEQY

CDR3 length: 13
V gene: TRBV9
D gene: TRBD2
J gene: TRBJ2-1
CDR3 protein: ASSVVGTSQNEQF

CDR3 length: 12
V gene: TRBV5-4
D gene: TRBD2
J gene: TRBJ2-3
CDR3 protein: ASSHRSGRDTQY

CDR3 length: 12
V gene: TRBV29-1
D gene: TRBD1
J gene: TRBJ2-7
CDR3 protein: SVPSPGRTGEQY

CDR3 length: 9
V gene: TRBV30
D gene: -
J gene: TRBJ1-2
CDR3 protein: AWNRDYGYT

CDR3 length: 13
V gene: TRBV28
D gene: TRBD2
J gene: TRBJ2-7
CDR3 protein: ASSLRTSGVGGKY

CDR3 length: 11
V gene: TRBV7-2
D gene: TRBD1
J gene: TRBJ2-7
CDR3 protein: ASSPTGGYEQY

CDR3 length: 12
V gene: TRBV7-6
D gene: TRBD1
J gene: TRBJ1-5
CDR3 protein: ASSQQGWNQPQH

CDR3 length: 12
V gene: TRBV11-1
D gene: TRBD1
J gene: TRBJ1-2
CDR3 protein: ASSVDRAHYGYT

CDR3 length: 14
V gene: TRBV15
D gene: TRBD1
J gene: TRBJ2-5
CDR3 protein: ATSRGTGAIQETQY

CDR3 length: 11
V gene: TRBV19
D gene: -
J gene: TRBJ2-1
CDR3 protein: ASSRTADNEQF

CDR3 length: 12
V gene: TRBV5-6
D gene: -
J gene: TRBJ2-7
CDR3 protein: ASSPSTGVYEQY

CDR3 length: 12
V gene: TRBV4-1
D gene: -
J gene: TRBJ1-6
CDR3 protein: ASSQLDRSSPLH

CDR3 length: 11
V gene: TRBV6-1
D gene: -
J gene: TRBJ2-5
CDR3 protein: ASSDSSGETQY

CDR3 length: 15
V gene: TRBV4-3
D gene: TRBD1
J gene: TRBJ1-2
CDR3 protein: ASSQDLASQGAGGYT

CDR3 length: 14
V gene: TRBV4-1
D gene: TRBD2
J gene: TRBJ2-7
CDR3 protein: ASSLGSGGVTYEQY

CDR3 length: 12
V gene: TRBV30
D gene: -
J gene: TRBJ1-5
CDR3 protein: AFTLGGFNQPQH

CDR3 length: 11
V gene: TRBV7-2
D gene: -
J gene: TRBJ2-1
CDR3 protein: ASSFEEFNEQF

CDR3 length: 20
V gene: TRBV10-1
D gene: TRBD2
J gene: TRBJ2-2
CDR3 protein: ASSPRGTSGRITHSNTGELF

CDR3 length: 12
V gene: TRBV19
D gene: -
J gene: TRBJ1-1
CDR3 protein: ASSRGGSGTEAF

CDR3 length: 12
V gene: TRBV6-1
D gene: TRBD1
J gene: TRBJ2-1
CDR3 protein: ASSEILRTGGQF

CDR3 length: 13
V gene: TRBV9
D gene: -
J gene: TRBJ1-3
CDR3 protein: ASSPKDTSGNTIY

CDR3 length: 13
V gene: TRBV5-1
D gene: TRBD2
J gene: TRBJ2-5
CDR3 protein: ASRKRLATQETQY

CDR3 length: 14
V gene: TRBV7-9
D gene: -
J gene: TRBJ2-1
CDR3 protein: ASSPEGGSSYNEQF

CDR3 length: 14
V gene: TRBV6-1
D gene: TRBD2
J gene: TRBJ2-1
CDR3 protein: ASSGTSGSSDNEQF

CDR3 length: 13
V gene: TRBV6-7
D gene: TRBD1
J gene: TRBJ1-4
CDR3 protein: ASTQCRDSAEKLF

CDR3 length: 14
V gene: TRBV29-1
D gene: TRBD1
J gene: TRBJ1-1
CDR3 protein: SVEGEPGTGKTEAF

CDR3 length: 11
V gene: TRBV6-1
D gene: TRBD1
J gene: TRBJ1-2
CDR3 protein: ASMPGQNYGYT

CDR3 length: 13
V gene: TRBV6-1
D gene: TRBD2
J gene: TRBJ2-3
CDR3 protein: ASKGLAGGTDTQY

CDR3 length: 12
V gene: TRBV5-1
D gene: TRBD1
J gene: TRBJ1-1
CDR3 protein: ASRTGTGNTEAF

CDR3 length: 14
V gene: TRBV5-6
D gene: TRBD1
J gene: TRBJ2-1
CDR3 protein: ASSFQTGGGSNEQF

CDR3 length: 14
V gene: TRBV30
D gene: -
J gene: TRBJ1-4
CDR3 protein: AWSVNGRGRNEKLF

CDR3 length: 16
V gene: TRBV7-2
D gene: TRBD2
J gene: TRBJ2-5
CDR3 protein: ASSLNPRGDSGGGTQY

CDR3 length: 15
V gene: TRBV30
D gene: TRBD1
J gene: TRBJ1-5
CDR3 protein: AWSIPLTGVSNQPQH

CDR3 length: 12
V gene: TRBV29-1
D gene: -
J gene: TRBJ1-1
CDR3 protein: SVGAGARNTEAF

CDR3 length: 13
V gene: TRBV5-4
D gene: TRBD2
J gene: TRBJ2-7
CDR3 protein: ASSWGTSGRYEQY

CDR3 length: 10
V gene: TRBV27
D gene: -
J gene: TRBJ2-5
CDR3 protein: ASSFRGSPQY

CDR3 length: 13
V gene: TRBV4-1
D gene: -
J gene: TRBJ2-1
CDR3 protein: ASSQGHHSYNEQF

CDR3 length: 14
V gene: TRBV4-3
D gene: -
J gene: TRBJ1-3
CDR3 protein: ASSQEPQGSGNTIY

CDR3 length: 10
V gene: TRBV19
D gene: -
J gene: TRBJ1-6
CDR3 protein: ASSIGNSPLH

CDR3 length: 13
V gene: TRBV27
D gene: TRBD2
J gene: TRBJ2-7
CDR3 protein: ASSLATSGKDEQY

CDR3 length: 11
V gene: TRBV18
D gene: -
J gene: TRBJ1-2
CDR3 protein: ASSPGPLYGYT

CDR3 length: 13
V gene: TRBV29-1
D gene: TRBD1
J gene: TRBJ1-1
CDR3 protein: SVDPRTGMNTEAF

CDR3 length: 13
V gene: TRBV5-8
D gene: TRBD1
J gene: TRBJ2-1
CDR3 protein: ASIVRGQGGSEQF